One sample yielded the 15 T cell receptor beta chains listed below, sequenced in a study of blood T cell repertoires in COVID-19. Using immunoSEQ multiplex PCR, the repertoire was profiled, and TCRdb retains in-frame clones only, with some absent. The sample carries a few hundred thousand clones, 88% recorded once. What was sequenced was peripheral blood. The receptor source for this set is a woman aged 25-40 years with acute or convalescent COVID-19.

This clone was detected many times. This chain uses TRBV6-1 with TRBJ1-5, with unresolved D. Trimming pared 1 base from V and 5 bases from J, leaving 9 bases between. CDR3 length: 14 residues. Germline-derived CDR1 and CDR2 are MNHNS and SASEGT. The CDR3 region is CASSEVRLYQPQHF. The CDR3 nucleotides are TGTGCCAGCAGTGAAGTTCGGTTGTATCAGCCCCAGCATTTT.

The chain carries TRBV4-1 and TRBJ2-1; D is perhaps TRBD2 (5 bases). Germline CDR1 is MGHRA and CDR2 is YSYEKL. The CDR3 extends over 15 amino acids. V was pared by 4 bases and J by 6 bases, with 16 bases between. The CDR3 protein is CASSPDGLRANEQFF. The CDR3 DNA is TGCGCCAGCAGCCCTGACGGTCTGCGGGCCAATGAGCAGTTCTTC.

V and J are TRBV3-1 (or the pseudogene TRBV3-2) and TRBJ2-7; 11 bases are shared with TRBD2. From germline, CDR1 is LGHDT and CDR2 YNNKEL (reference sequence). Trimming removed 0 bases from V and 0 bases from J; junction bases left unmatched: 4. The CDR3 runs 17 residues. In DNA, the CDR3 is TGTGCCAGCAGCCAAGATCGACTAGCGGGACGCTCCTACGAGCAGTACTTC. Translated, it gives CASSQDRLAGRSYEQYF.

This sequence joins TRBV7-3 and TRBJ2-1, with TRBD2 identical over 13 bases. The CDR3 is 15 residues long. Germline trimming cut 3 bases from V and 8 bases from J; bases unmatched to any gene: 4. CDR1 is SGHTA, CDR2 FQGTGA, per germline. CDR3 DNA: TGTGCCAGCAGCTTTGGACTAGCGGGAGTCCATGAGCAGTTCTTC. This gives the protein CASSFGLAGVHEQFF.

This clone was seen a few times. V is TRBV4-3 and J is TRBJ1-1, with a possible D match to TRBD1 (6 bases). The CDR3 has 15 residues. V lost 5 bases, J lost 3 bases, and 16 bases lay in between. Germline-derived CDR1 and CDR2 are LGHNA and YSLEER. The CDR3 DNA follows: TGCGCCAGCAGCGAACATACAGGGTTCCACACTGAAGCTTTCTTT. Residues: CASSEHTGFHTEAFF.

Here the CDR3 DNA reads TGTGCCAGTAGTATTGGGGGCGGCGGCTACACCTTC. Translation gives CASSIGGGGYTF. V is TRBV19 and J is TRBJ1-2; tentatively, D is TRBD1 (6 bases). V was shortened by 3 bases and J by 8 bases, with 10 bases between the two germline ends. The CDR3 has 12 amino acids. Germline lookup yields CDR1 LNHDA and CDR2 SQIVND (reference sequence).

The chain has TRBV29-1 and TRBJ2-1; D might be TRBD1 (6 bases). The V and J ends lost 3 bases and 3 bases respectively, with 15 bases between them. CDR1 SQVTM and CDR2 ANQGSEA come from the germline V gene. This CDR3 is 15 amino acids long. The CDR3: CSVDSDRPNYNEQFF. The CDR3 DNA reads TGCAGCGTTGACTCGGACAGACCAAACTACAATGAGCAGTTCTTC.

The V gene is TRBV19, the J gene TRBJ1-6, with 8 nucleotides matching TRBD1. CDR1 and CDR2 from the germline V gene are LNHDA and SQIVND (reference sequence). The CDR3 is 13 residues long. The V segment lost 10 bases and the J segment 5 bases; nucleotides outside the gene matches: 4. The CDR3 sequence is CATADRDNSPLHF. The CDR3 coding sequence is TGTGCCACCGCGGACAGGGATAATTCACCCCTCCACTTT.

The chain has TRBV6-2 or TRBV6-3 and TRBJ2-5; 15 bases align to TRBD2. With 6 bases clipped from V and 4 bases from J, the junction kept 15 bases outside the gene matches. Per the germline V gene, CDR1 is MNHEY and CDR2 is SVGEGT. The CDR3 extends over 19 amino acids. CDR3 DNA: TGTGCCAGCAGCCACCGCTGGACTAGCGGGAGGGCCGCGGTAGAGACCCAGTACTTC. Amino acid sequence: CASSHRWTSGRAAVETQYF.

The CDR3 is CASRTGADTGELFF. Here the CDR3 DNA reads TGTGCCAGTAGAACGGGAGCGGACACCGGGGAGCTGTTTTTT. The chain employs TRBV19 and TRBJ2-2, with D perhaps TRBD2 (6 bases). CDR3 length: 14 residues. V shed 6 bases and J shed 3 bases, with 11 bases lying between them. CDR1 and CDR2 from the germline V gene are LNHDA and SQIVND (reference sequence).

This rearrangement joins TRBV28 to TRBJ2-7; perhaps TRBD2 as D (5 bases). Trimming removed 8 bases at V and 5 bases at J, with 13 bases between. The CDR3 length is 12 residues. Germline loops: CDR1 MDHEN, CDR2 SYDVKM. DNA of the CDR3: TGTGCCAGCGGACTCCCCCGCCACGAGCAGTACTTC. It yields the protein CASGLPRHEQYF.

Regarding this clone: Within the sample, other DNA sequences also encode this same CDR3. The chain uses TRBV7-2 and TRBJ2-7; D is unclear. V lost 1 base and J 2 bases, leaving 12 bases between the germline ends. The CDR3 consists of 15 residues. From germline, CDR1 is SGHTA and CDR2 FQGNSA. The CDR3 reads CASSLGPGQTYEQYF. CDR3 sequence (DNA): TGTGCCAGCAGCTTAGGGCCAGGCCAGACCTACGAGCAGTACTTC.

This chain uses TRBV6-5 with TRBJ2-3; 10 positions agree with TRBD1. After removal of 6 bases from V and 1 base from J, the junction contained 4 bases not matched to a gene. Germline V CDR1 and CDR2: MNHEY, SVGAGI. CDR3 length: 15 amino acids. CDR3 nucleotide sequence: TGTGCCAGCAGGGAGACAGGGGGCGGCACAGATACGCAGTATTTT. Protein product: CASRETGGGTDTQYF.

The genes are TRBV27 and TRBJ2-7, with a weak D call TRBD1 (6 bases). V was cut by 0 bases and J by 4 bases, with 13 bases left in between. CDR1 MNHEY and CDR2 SMNVEV come from the germline V gene (reference sequence). This CDR3 is 15 amino acids long. CDR3 amino acids: CASSLSVRGWYEQYF. In DNA form, the CDR3 reads TGTGCCAGCAGTTTATCGGTGAGGGGGTGGTACGAGCAGTACTTC.

The chain uses TRBV10-2 and TRBJ2-2; tentatively, D is TRBD2 (6 bases). Germline values: CDR1 WSHSY, CDR2 SAAADI. With 4 bases removed from V and 3 bases from J, the gap between germline ends came to 9 bases. The CDR3 consists of 14 residues. CDR3 DNA: TGCGCCAGCAGTGTCGGGAGCTACACCGGGGAGCTGTTTTTT. Protein: CASSVGSYTGELFF.